The T cell receptor (beta chain) under discussion was sequenced for a study of T cell repertoires in cytomegalovirus infection. This clonotype was seen a handful of times. Antigen: not known. Study-level results: Cumulated frequencies of public TCR beta families served to identify carriers of CMV plus the relevant HLA.

TCRdb reanalysed the reads using MiXCR and keeps one entry per CDR3 protein. The sample has approximately 1,000,000 distinct CDR3 sequences, approximately 33% seen once. V lost 8 bases, J lost 4 bases, and 20 bases lay in between. The CDR3 has 16 amino acids. Germline values: CDR1 LNHDA, CDR2 SQIVND (reference sequence). This chain uses TRBV19 with TRBJ2-2; the D gene is possibly TRBD2 (6 bases). The TCR comes from a human donor in good health (CMV status not recorded). Some clones in this sample may be carry-over from other donors' samples. The sample was cultured CD8+ T cells from PBMCs, taken from culture after CMV antigen stimulation. The CDR3 sequence: CASGIDWGGPTGELFF. The DNA of the CDR3 is TGTGCCAGTGGAATTGACTGGGGAGGTCCCACCGGGGAGCTGTTTTTT.